Listed here are 3 T cell receptor beta chains from one sample, sequenced in a study of blood T cell repertoires in COVID-19 (dated by TCRdb to 2020 to 2022). The receptor library was made with the immunoSEQ multiplex PCR assay. TCRdb mirrors the immuneACCESS table, restricted to in-frame sequences. Some clones are absent from its copies; in checked studies, under half trace to an unresolved V gene, and the reason for the others is unknown. The sample table contains hundreds of thousands of clones; only one count was recorded for roughly nine tenths of them. The ten largest make up about 0.93% of the sample. The sequencing sample was made of PBMCs or T cells enriched from blood (not recorded which). Every receptor here comes from a woman in her twenties or thirties who had recovered from COVID-19.

The chain has TRBV10-1 and TRBJ2-2; D call uncertain. Germline V gene lookup returns CDR1 WNHNN and CDR2 SYGVQD (reference sequence). V dropped 4 bases and J dropped 0 bases, with 9 bases sitting between them. The CDR3 has 15 residues. CDR3 bases: TGCGCCAGCAGTGTCTTGGGCGCGAACACCGGGGAGCTGTTTTTT. Translated, it gives CASSVLGANTGELFF.

This clone came up a few times. The rearrangement uses TRBV2 and TRBJ1-4, with unresolved D. The germline gives CDR1 SNHLY, CDR2 FYNNEI. The length of the CDR3 is 14 residues. Trimming removed 10 bases at V and 7 bases at J, with 19 bases between. CDR3 loop: CAIQLRDRGEKLFF. CDR3 sequence (DNA): TGTGCCATCCAGCTGAGGGATCGGGGTGAAAAACTGTTTTTT.

J is TRBJ1-2 and V is TRBV6-2 or TRBV6-3; the match to TRBD1 covers 9 bases. Germline trimming cut 2 bases from V and 4 bases from J; bases unmatched to any gene: 2. The germline V gene encodes CDR1 MNHEY and CDR2 SVGEGT. The CDR3 is 14 amino acids. This chain's CDR3 is CASSYGQGTYGYTF. As DNA, the CDR3 is TGTGCCAGCAGTTACGGACAGGGGACCTATGGCTACACCTTC.